These T cell receptor beta chains were read from a single sample in a study of beta chain features in type 1 diabetes. Method: immunoSEQ multiplex PCR; TCRdb's copy keeps in-frame clones and lacks some. The sample carries approximately 380,000 clones, around 16% recorded once. Sequencing was performed on naive CD4+ T cells from blood. The receptor set was obtained from a woman under 30 in good health. Each CDR3 is given with its conserved first and last residue. The D gene is left open where the match is weak. Clone size is not always given. Where it is, it says once, few, many or a class for expanded clones.

D	length	V	size	J	CDR3	DNA
NA	15	TRBV4-1	NA	TRBJ2-1	CASSQVPPSYNEQFF	TGCGCCAGCAGCCAAGTCCCTCCTTCCTACAATGAGCAGTTCTTC
NA	14	TRBV14	NA	TRBJ2-4	CASSQDLPVNIQYF	TGTGCCAGCAGCCAAGATCTCCCGGTAAACATTCAGTACTTC
TRBD1	14	TRBV5-1	NA	TRBJ2-1	CASSTGNTLNEQFF	TGCGCCAGTTCGACAGGGAATACCCTCAATGAGCAGTTCTTC
NA	14	TRBV19	NA	TRBJ1-2	CASSIATTNYGYTF	TGTGCCAGTAGTATAGCCACAACAAACTATGGCTACACCTTC
NA	16	TRBV4-1	few	TRBJ2-1	CASSQEGTVSSTEQFF	TGCGCCAGCAGCCAAGAGGGGACTGTAAGTAGTACGGAGCAGTTCTTC
TRBD1	14	TRBV2	NA	TRBJ2-5	CASSETRQGKTQYF	TGTGCCAGCAGTGAAACGAGACAGGGCAAGACCCAGTACTTC
NA	13	TRBV7-9	NA	TRBJ2-7	CASSFKRAYEQYF	TGTGCCAGCAGCTTCAAGCGGGCCTACGAGCAGTACTTC
NA	13	TRBV29-1	NA	TRBJ1-1	CSVREGLNTEAFF	TGCAGCGTTCGGGAGGGCCTTAACACTGAAGCTTTCTTT
NA	13	TRBV2	few	TRBJ2-7	CASSEETPGAQYF	TGTGCCAGCAGTGAAGAGACCCCTGGGGCGCAGTACTTC
NA	15	TRBV7-2	NA	TRBJ2-5	CASSLFGQSQETQYF	TGTGCCAGCAGCTTATTTGGACAGAGCCAAGAGACCCAGTACTTC
NA	14	TRBV6-5	NA	TRBJ2-3	CASSYSPGGDTQYF	TGTGCCAGCAGTTACTCCCCCGGCGGCGATACGCAGTATTTT
TRBD1	14	TRBV5-1	NA	TRBJ1-4	CASSSGTANEKLFF	TGCGCCAGCAGTTCCGGGACAGCTAATGAAAAACTGTTTTTT
NA	12	TRBV28	NA	TRBJ2-5	CATAVVQETQYF	TGTGCCACTGCGGTCGTCCAAGAGACCCAGTACTTC
TRBD1	17	TRBV27	NA	TRBJ1-5	CASSPRPGTGARQPQHF	TGTGCCAGCAGTCCCCGTCCCGGGACAGGGGCCAGGCAGCCCCAGCATTTT
NA	15	TRBV5-1	few	TRBJ2-5	CASSLAPGSRETQYF	TGCGCCAGCAGCTTGGCCCCGGGGTCGAGGGAGACCCAGTACTTC
TRBD2	18	TRBV4-2	NA	TRBJ2-1	CASSRTVAGATQGDEQFF	TGTGCCAGCAGCCGGACCGTAGCGGGAGCAACTCAGGGCGATGAGCAGTTCTTC
TRBD2	13	TRBV6-6	few	TRBJ2-7	CASSYLAGYEQYF	TGTGCCAGCAGTTACCTAGCGGGGTACGAGCAGTACTTC
NA	15	TRBV10-3	few	TRBJ1-1	CAISESPPREREAFF	TGTGCCATCAGTGAGTCCCCGCCCCGAGAGAGGGAAGCTTTCTTT
TRBD1	16	TRBV5-1	few	TRBJ2-2	CASSLFVGQDAGELFF	TGCGCCAGCAGCTTGTTTGTAGGACAGGATGCCGGGGAGCTGTTTTTT
TRBD1	17	TRBV7-2	NA	TRBJ1-2	CASSLAEWDSNNYGYTF	TGTGCCAGCAGCCTAGCGGAATGGGACAGCAATAACTATGGCTACACCTTC
TRBD1	14	TRBV28	few	TRBJ1-1	CASRGDRLGPFAFF	TGTGCCAGCAGGGGGGACAGGCTGGGTCCCTTCGCTTTCTTT
NA	10	TRBV20-1	few	TRBJ2-1	CSASSLGQFF	TGCAGTGCTAGTTCACTGGGCCAGTTCTTC
TRBD2	14	TRBV10-2	NA	TRBJ2-1	CASSDSGKGNEQFF	TGCGCCAGCAGTGATAGCGGGAAAGGCAATGAGCAGTTCTTC